One and the same sample provided the 7 T cell receptor beta chains below, sequenced in a study of cytomegalovirus exposure and HLA in healthy donors. A multiplex PCR was run with 60 Vbeta primers and 13 Jbeta primers. Measured with immunoSEQ multiplex PCR; TCRdb has only the in-frame clones, and not every one. There are a few hundred thousand clones in the sample; around 90% occur only once, and about 1.7% lies in the top ten. The sample was PBMCs. Source of these receptors: a girl aged 2 to 10 in good health and CMV-seronegative.

This chain joins TRBV5-4 and TRBJ2-5, with 8 bases matching TRBD2. The CDR3 consists of 14 residues. J was trimmed by 2 bases and V by 4 bases; bases with no gene match: 4. Germline CDR1 is SGHNT and CDR2 is YYREEE (reference sequence). The CDR3 loop is CASSTGLAQETQYF. DNA of the CDR3: TGTGCCAGCAGCACCGGACTAGCTCAAGAGACCCAGTACTTC.

The chain joins TRBV27 to TRBJ1-2; 8 bases match TRBD1. The germline V gene has CDR1 MNHEY and CDR2 SMNVEV (reference sequence). V lost 7 bases to trimming and J lost 4 bases; unmatched junction nucleotides: 8. This CDR3 comprises 14 residues. Here the CDR3 DNA reads TGTGCCAGCAAAGCAGGGGGCGGTGGCTATGGCTACACCTTC. Encoded protein: CASKAGGGGYGYTF.

CDR3 coding DNA: TGTGCCAGCAGCTTTACTAGCGCCAGCACAGATACGCAGTATTTT. Translated, it gives CASSFTSASTDTQYF. The chain links TRBV11-2 to TRBJ2-3; TRBD2 aligns across 7 bases. This CDR3 contains 15 residues. The V gene's germline CDR1 is SGHAT and CDR2 FQNNGV. V lost 3 bases, J lost 0 bases, and 3 bases stayed unmatched. Full variable domain (rest looked up from reference TRBV11-2 and TRBJ2-3): EAGVAQSPRYKIIEKRQSVAFWCNPISGHATLYWYQQILGQGPKLLIQFQNNGVVDDSQLPKDRFSAERLKGVDSTLKIQPAKLEDSAVYLCASSFTSASTDTQYFGPGTRLTVL.

The gene calls are TRBV27 and TRBJ1-5; tentative D call: TRBD1 (6 bases). The CDR3 length is 15 residues. CDR1 MNHEY and CDR2 SMNVEV come from the germline V gene (reference sequence). Trimming removed 8 bases from V and 2 bases from J, with 16 bases in between. In nucleotides, the CDR3 is TGTGCCAGCGCTCCGGGGGGCTGGGGCAATCAGCCCCAGCATTTT. It specifies CASAPGGWGNQPQHF.

J is TRBJ1-4 and V is TRBV21-1. TRBV21-1 corresponds to a pseudogene. This CDR3 has 17 residues. The CDR3, as DNA: TGTGCCAGCAGCACAATAACTGGGGGGGGCTCTAATGAAAAACTGTTTTTT. Amino acids: CASSTITGGGSNEKLFF.

The V and J genes are TRBV4-1 and TRBJ2-1; no definite D call. Germline assignment: CDR1 MGHRA and CDR2 YSYEKL. CDR3 length equals 11 residues. Trimming pared 5 bases from V and 4 bases from J, leaving 3 bases between. For the CDR3, the DNA is TGCGCCAGCAGCACTTACAATGAGCAGTTCTTC. This encodes CASSTYNEQFF.

The rearrangement links TRBV5-1 to TRBJ2-3; 13 nucleotides align to TRBD2. The junction had 4 bases not matched to a gene; V was cut back by 4 bases and J by 2 bases. CDR1 and CDR2 from the germline V gene are SGHRS and YFSETQ. The CDR3 covers 16 residues. CDR3 nucleotide sequence: TGCGCCAGCAGCAGCGGACTAGCGGGAGACACAGATACGCAGTATTTT. Translation gives CASSSGLAGDTDTQYF. Together with reference TRBV5-1 and TRBJ2-3, the CDR3 gives the full variable domain: KAGVTQTPRYLIKTRGQQVTLSCSPISGHRSVSWYQQTPGQGLQFLFEYFSETQRNKGNFPGRFSGRQFSNSRSEMNVSTLELGDSALYLCASSSGLAGDTDTQYFGPGTRLTVL.